The 18 T cell receptor beta chains reported below all come from one sample, sequenced in a study of shared clonotypes between healthy human individuals. Naive CD8 cells lacked CD45RO, underwent positive selection for CCR7 and left out terminally differentiated effector memory CD45RA+ cells. Repertoires were generated with immunoSEQ multiplex PCR, while TCRdb's copy carries only in-frame clones and drops some. The data show some 580,000 clones, 98% seen once. Sequencing was performed on naive CD8+ T cells sorted from blood. The receptors were sampled from a young man in good health.

The V call is TRBV29-1, the J call TRBJ1-4, with unresolved D. The CDR3 totals 11 residues. The germline V gene has CDR1 SQVTM and CDR2 ANQGSEA. Trimming stripped 7 bases from V and 4 bases from J, with 7 bases between. Here the CDR3 reads CSALVNEKLFF. As DNA, the CDR3 is TGCAGCGCCCTTGTTAATGAAAAACTGTTTTTT.

The chain couples TRBV28 to TRBJ2-5; the D is unclear. Trimming stripped 4 bases from V and 5 bases from J, with 8 bases between. This CDR3 is built from 12 residues. In germline, CDR1 is MDHEN, CDR2 SYDVKM. CDR3 loop: CASSSGIETQYF. CDR3 in DNA: TGTGCCAGCAGTTCCGGAATTGAGACCCAGTACTTC. Using reference TRBV28 and TRBJ2-5 for the parts outside the CDR3, the full variable domain is DVKVTQSSRYLVKRTGEKVFLECVQDMDHENMFWYRQDPGLGLRLIYFSYDVKMKEKGDIPEGYSVSREKKERFSLILESASTNQTSMYLCASSSGIETQYFGPGTRLLVL.

CDR3 sequence: CASSYLVTSVAYF. CDR3 nucleotides: TGTGCCAGCAGCTACCTGGTGACTAGCGTTGCCTACTTC. The chain couples TRBV11-2 to TRBJ2-7; 8 positions match TRBD2. CDR1 SGHAT and CDR2 FQNNGV come from the germline V gene. Germline trimming cut 4 bases from V and 13 bases from J; bases unmatched to any gene: 12. This CDR3 contains 13 residues.

The J gene is TRBJ1-2, the V gene TRBV27; 8 bases align to TRBD1. The trim removed 4 bases at V and 3 bases at J, leaving 4 bases unmatched. This CDR3 region has 14 residues. Germline V gene lookup returns CDR1 MNHEY and CDR2 SMNVEV (reference sequence). CDR3 sequence: CASSYGQGHYGYTF. CDR3 sequence (DNA): TGTGCCAGCAGTTATGGACAGGGTCACTATGGCTACACCTTC.

The chain carries TRBV9 and TRBJ1-2; D ambiguous. V was clipped by 0 bases and J by 4 bases, with 13 bases between them. In germline, CDR1 is SGDLS, CDR2 YYNGEE. CDR3 length equals 15 residues. The CDR3 spells CASSVDVGSSYGYTF. The CDR3 coding sequence is TGTGCCAGCAGCGTAGATGTGGGTAGTAGCTATGGCTACACCTTC.

V gene TRBV5-4 combines with J gene TRBJ1-4; D might be TRBD1 (5 bases). Germline V gives CDR1 SGHNT, CDR2 YYREEE (reference sequence). V lost 0 bases to trimming and J lost 6 bases, with 15 bases between them. The CDR3 contains 16 residues. In DNA form, the CDR3 reads TGTGCCAGCAGCTTGGGACCCGGGGCGGGGGATGAAAAACTGTTTTTT. Residues: CASSLGPGAGDEKLFF.

The V and J genes are TRBV6-5 and TRBJ2-2; 7 bases match TRBD2. The V segment lost 0 bases and the J segment 6 bases; nucleotides outside the gene matches: 7. CDR3 size: 16 residues. Per germline, CDR1 MNHEY and CDR2 SVGAGI. The CDR3 sequence: CASSYSSSGVAGELFF. The CDR3 nucleotides read TGTGCCAGCAGTTACTCATCTAGCGGAGTGGCCGGGGAGCTGTTTTTT.

The chain employs TRBV28 and TRBJ2-7, with D unclear. The CDR3 runs 14 residues. Germline lookup yields CDR1 MDHEN and CDR2 SYDVKM. V was shortened by 4 bases and J by 0 bases, with 10 bases between the two germline ends. CDR3 sequence reads: CASSSKMSSYEQYF. In DNA form, the CDR3 reads TGTGCCAGCAGTTCTAAGATGAGCTCCTACGAGCAGTACTTC. Combining the CDR3 with reference TRBV28 and TRBJ2-7 gives the whole variable domain DVKVTQSSRYLVKRTGEKVFLECVQDMDHENMFWYRQDPGLGLRLIYFSYDVKMKEKGDIPEGYSVSREKKERFSLILESASTNQTSMYLCASSSKMSSYEQYFGPGTRLTVT.

This clone occurred once. The chain has TRBV5-6 and TRBJ2-2, with 8 bases identical to TRBD2. This CDR3 region has 19 residues. CDR1 and CDR2 from the germline V gene are SGHDT and YYEEEE. Trimming at V came to 0 bases and at J to 8 bases, leaving 18 bases not matched to a gene. Here the CDR3 reads CASSLAPGLVMTARGELFF. For the CDR3, the DNA is TGTGCCAGCAGCTTGGCCCCGGGACTAGTAATGACCGCGAGGGGGGAGCTGTTTTTT.

The V and J genes are TRBV19 and TRBJ2-1; 7 nucleotides match TRBD2. The V gene end was trimmed by 1 base and the J gene end by 10 bases; junction bases not matched to a gene: 4. The CDR3 extends over 13 amino acids. Looked up from germline, CDR1 is LNHDA and CDR2 is SQIVND (reference sequence). CDR3 protein: CASSIVLAEEQFF. DNA of the CDR3: TGTGCCAGTAGTATAGTTCTAGCGGAAGAGCAGTTCTTC.

This sequence joins TRBV12-2 and TRBJ2-2; TRBD1 is taken as the D call from the table, unchecked against the DNA. TRBV12-2 is a recognized pseudogene. The CDR3 is 16 residues long. Here the CDR3 DNA reads TGTGCAAGTCGCGAGCCGGGACAGGGAAACACCGGGGAGCTGTTTTTT. It translates to CASREPGQGNTGELFF.

The chain uses TRBV28 and TRBJ2-7; D is possibly TRBD1 (6 bases). CDR1 is MDHEN and CDR2 is SYDVKM in the germline V gene. This CDR3 contains 14 residues. Deletions cut 1 base from V and 2 bases from J, with 9 bases between. CDR3 sequence: CASSLSGAPYEQYF. The CDR3 nucleotides are TGTGCCAGCAGTTTATCAGGGGCCCCCTACGAGCAGTACTTC.

This clone was seen a single time. The CDR3 nucleotides read TGCGCCAGCAGCCAACTCCCGGGGGGCGGCTACGAGCAGTACTTC. Translated: CASSQLPGGGYEQYF. The chain has TRBV5-1 and TRBJ2-7; the D gene is possibly TRBD2 (7 bases). Trimming shortened V by 4 bases and J by 3 bases, and 17 bases separated the two germline ends. This CDR3 has 15 amino acids. Germline V CDR1 and CDR2: SGHRS, YFSETQ.

The chain has TRBV11-3 and TRBJ2-1; 7 bases line up with TRBD2. Germline values: CDR1 SGHNT, CDR2 YENEEA. The length of the CDR3 is 15 residues. V shed 5 bases and J 4 bases; nucleotides not matched to a gene: 8. The CDR3 spells CASSPSQRGYNEQFF. In nucleotides, the CDR3 is TGTGCCAGCAGCCCCTCCCAGCGGGGATACAATGAGCAGTTCTTC. Filled out from reference TRBV11-3 and TRBJ2-1, the complete variable domain reads EAGVVQSPRYKIIEKKQPVAFWCNPISGHNTLYWYLQNLGQGPELLIRYENEEAVDDSQLPKDRFSAERLKGVDSTLKIQPAELGDSAVYLCASSPSQRGYNEQFFGPGTRLTVL.

The rearrangement joins TRBV27 to TRBJ2-1, with TRBD1 matching over 8 bases. Per germline, CDR1 MNHEY and CDR2 SMNVEV (reference sequence). V shed 3 bases, J shed 4 bases, and the junction held 8 bases outside the gene matches. The CDR3 has 16 amino acids. The DNA of the CDR3 is TGTGCCAGCAGTTTTCTCGGGACAGGTGTGTACAATGAGCAGTTCTTC. It translates to CASSFLGTGVYNEQFF.

The rearrangement joins TRBV6-6 to TRBJ2-7, with 11 positions matching TRBD2. The V gene end was trimmed by 5 bases and the J gene end by 2 bases; junction bases not matched to a gene: 8. CDR1 MNHNY and CDR2 SVGAGI come from the germline V gene (reference sequence). The length of the CDR3 is 16 residues. CDR3 protein: CASSRTGTSGAYEQYF. The CDR3, as DNA: TGTGCCAGCAGTCGAACGGGGACTAGCGGAGCCTACGAGCAGTACTTC.

The chain carries TRBV29-1 and TRBJ2-7, with D maybe TRBD2 (6 bases). CDR1 is SQVTM, CDR2 ANQGSEA, per germline. Trimming took off 6 bases at V and 0 bases at J, with 18 bases between the two ends. The CDR3 totals 15 residues. The CDR3 loop reads CSVTTWGESSYEQYF. The DNA for the CDR3 is TGCAGCGTCACGACATGGGGGGAGAGCTCCTACGAGCAGTACTTC.

The rearrangement links TRBV27 to TRBJ2-3; TRBD2 is a possible D gene (6 bases). Per the germline V gene, CDR1 is MNHEY and CDR2 is SMNVEV (reference sequence). This CDR3 spans 16 amino acids. V lost 6 bases to trimming and J lost 6 bases, with 22 bases between them. The chain's CDR3 is CASSRRAFETPDTQYF. The CDR3 region has the DNA TGTGCCAGCAGCCGGAGGGCCTTTGAAACCCCTGATACGCAGTATTTT.